The 16 T cell receptor beta chains below come from one sample, sequenced in a study of PD-L1 blockade in urothelial cancer. As to time point: pretreatment peripheral blood. Libraries were prepared by immunoSEQ multiplex PCR; TCRdb keeps only in-frame clonotypes and omits some of them. Of 35,000 to 45,000 clones listed, approximately 90% are singletons. This specimen was PBMCs, taken around atezolizumab (anti-PD-L1) treatment. The receptor source for this set is an older woman with urothelial cancer.

This clone showed up just a few times. The chain couples TRBV2 to TRBJ2-2; 7 bases align to TRBD2. The CDR3 is made up of 15 amino acids. Trimming took 4 bases from V and 5 from J; bases not matched to a gene: 7. The V gene's germline CDR1 is SNHLY and CDR2 FYNNEI. The CDR3 nucleotides are TGTGCCAGCAGTGGGCCGCAGCGGGGAACCGGGGAGCTGTTTTTT. The encoded protein is CASSGPQRGTGELFF.

The chain combines TRBV9 with TRBJ2-3, with 10 bases lining up with TRBD1. Per germline, CDR1 SGDLS and CDR2 YYNGEE. Trimming cost V 2 bases and J 5 bases; bases outside gene matches: 5. The CDR3 runs to 15 residues. CDR3 sequence (DNA): TGTGCCAGCAGCGTTGGGGACAGGGGAAAAGATACGCAGTATTTT. It translates to CASSVGDRGKDTQYF.

V and J are TRBV6-6 and TRBJ1-4, with 7 bases that match TRBD1. Germline V gene sequence: CDR1 MNHNY, CDR2 SVGAGI (reference sequence). CDR3 length: 14 residues. J lost 4 bases, V lost 6 bases, and 5 bases had no gene match. CDR3 DNA: TGTGCCAGCAGCCTGGGACAGCATAATGAAAAACTGTTTTTT. Its protein is CASSLGQHNEKLFF.

The chain carries TRBV29-1 and TRBJ2-6; 8 positions agree with TRBD1. V shed 6 bases, J shed 0 bases, and the junction held 7 bases outside the gene matches. Germline lookup yields CDR1 SQVTM and CDR2 ANQGSEA. The CDR3 has 16 residues. The CDR3 loop is CSVRDRTASGANVLTF. DNA for the CDR3: TGCAGCGTCCGGGACAGGACCGCCTCTGGGGCCAACGTCCTGACTTTC.

The CDR3 DNA follows: TGTGCCAGCAGCGGGGGAAATCTAGCGGGGGGTATTAGTGAGCAGTTCTTC. It translates to CASSGGNLAGGISEQFF. This rearrangement joins TRBV9 to TRBJ2-1; TRBD2 matches 11 bases. This CDR3 is 17 amino acids long. Per germline, CDR1 SGDLS and CDR2 YYNGEE. After removal of 3 bases from V and 9 bases from J, the junction contained 14 bases not matched to a gene.

The table lists this clone with a count of one. The rearrangement joins TRBV29-1 to TRBJ1-1, with TRBD1 identical over 8 bases. Germline loops: CDR1 SQVTM, CDR2 ANQGSEA. J was trimmed by 2 bases and V by 7 bases; bases with no gene match: 6. The CDR3 runs to 13 residues. This CDR3 is CSGKGQGNTEAFF. In DNA form, the CDR3 reads TGCAGCGGAAAAGGACAGGGAAACACTGAAGCTTTCTTT.

The J gene is TRBJ2-7, the V gene TRBV5-1, with 8 bases fitting TRBD2. CDR3 length equals 15 residues. Unmatched junction bases numbered 9, after V lost 5 bases and J lost 2 bases. Looked up from germline, CDR1 is SGHRS and CDR2 is YFSETQ. This CDR3 is CASSLAGIPAYEQYF. In DNA form, the CDR3 reads TGCGCCAGCAGTTTAGCGGGAATCCCAGCCTACGAGCAGTACTTC.

The chain is built from TRBV5-4 and TRBJ2-7; TRBD1 is a possible D gene (6 bases). From germline, CDR1 is SGHNT and CDR2 YYREEE (reference sequence). V was pared by 3 bases and J by 5 bases, with 21 bases between. This CDR3 contains 16 residues. CDR3 bases: TGTGCCAGCAGCTCAGCACGGTTTAGGGGGTTCCACGAGCAGTACTTC. It codes for CASSSARFRGFHEQYF.

The CDR3 sequence: CASSQQTGRSYNEQFF. CDR3 DNA: TGCGCCAGCAGCCAACAGACAGGGCGATCCTACAATGAGCAGTTCTTC. J is TRBJ2-1 and V is TRBV4-3, with TRBD1 matching 7 bases. Germline CDR1 and CDR2: LGHNA and YSLEER. Trimming took 2 bases from V and 1 from J; bases not matched to a gene: 5. CDR3 length: 16 residues.

The rearrangement links TRBV7-9 to TRBJ1-2; 10 nucleotides agree with TRBD1. With 5 bases clipped from V and 4 bases from J, the junction kept 7 bases outside the gene matches. This CDR3 region has 15 residues. The germline gives CDR1 SEHNR, CDR2 FQNEAQ (reference sequence). CDR3 nucleotides: TGTGCCAGCAGCCGAACGGACAGGGGGGCCTATGGCTACACCTTC. This encodes CASSRTDRGAYGYTF. The full variable domain, completed using reference TRBV7-9 and TRBJ1-2, is DTGVSQNPRHKITKRGQNVTFRCDPISEHNRLYWYRQTLGQGPEFLTYFQNEAQLEKSRLLSDRFSAERPKGSFSTLEIQRTEQGDSAMYLCASSRTDRGAYGYTFGSGTRLTVV.

The V and J genes are TRBV5-1 and TRBJ1-1; D not resolved. Trimming shortened V by 4 bases and J by 3 bases, and 16 bases separated the two germline ends. Germline-derived CDR1 and CDR2 are SGHRS and YFSETQ. CDR3 length: 15 residues. DNA of the CDR3: TGCGCCAGCAGCAGTGAGGTGTCAGCCGACACTGAAGCTTTCTTT. Translation gives CASSSEVSADTEAFF.

V gene TRBV6-5 combines with J gene TRBJ2-7; 8 bases match TRBD1. V dropped 4 bases and J dropped 6; count of bases not matched to a gene: 2. The CDR3 sequence is 12 residues long. The germline CDR1 and CDR2 sequences are MNHEY and SVGAGI. The CDR3: CASSFTGGEQYF. The CDR3 coding sequence is TGTGCCAGCAGTTTCACAGGGGGCGAGCAGTACTTC.

The chain couples TRBV10-3 to TRBJ2-7; the match to TRBD1 covers 7 bases. Germline CDR1 reads ENHRY; CDR2 reads SYGVKD. Unmatched junction bases numbered 2, after V lost 2 bases and J lost 1 base. The CDR3 totals 14 residues. CDR3 in amino acids: CAISEQGESYEQYF. The CDR3 nucleotides read TGTGCCATCAGTGAGCAGGGGGAATCCTACGAGCAGTACTTC.

This chain connects TRBV4-3 to TRBJ2-7; D possibly corresponds to TRBD2 (6 bases). This CDR3 region has 15 residues. The germline gives CDR1 LGHNA, CDR2 YSLEER. Trimming left V 1 base short and J 7 bases short, with 17 bases between. The CDR3 sequence: CASSQVLGRRLEQYF. The CDR3 bases are TGCGCCAGCAGCCAAGTACTGGGGAGGAGGCTTGAGCAGTACTTC.

V usage is TRBV27 and J usage is TRBJ2-3; TRBD1 matches at 8 bases. V gave up 7 bases and J gave up 4 bases; unmatched junction bases: 10. The CDR3 is 15 residues long. The germline CDR1 and CDR2 sequences are MNHEY and SMNVEV (reference sequence). The CDR3 sequence is CASTLTTGVADTQYF. For the CDR3, the DNA is TGTGCCAGCACCTTAACGACAGGGGTGGCAGATACGCAGTATTTT.

This sequence joins TRBV27 and TRBJ2-7, with a possible D match to TRBD2 (5 bases). CDR3 length: 15 amino acids. The V and J ends lost 0 bases and 0 bases respectively, with 9 bases between them. Germline V CDR1 and CDR2: MNHEY, SMNVEV (reference sequence). CDR3: CASSLSLGSSYEQYF. The CDR3 DNA is TGTGCCAGCAGTTTATCGCTAGGGAGCTCCTACGAGCAGTACTTC.